This T cell receptor (beta chain) was observed in a study of blood T cell repertoires in COVID-19. Study-wide context: PBMCs, B-cell-depleted T cells, or T cells were the source of the cDNA or gDNA that made up the material.

Authors' processing steps: Estimation of nucleated cell counts was performed using reference gene primer amplification. Here immunoSEQ multiplex PCR was the method, and the copy in TCRdb shows in-frame clones only, minus some. V and J calls and clone size are copied from that table; D and trimming were computed from the DNA. The table records around 200,000 clones, about 89% of them present only once. Sequencing used peripheral blood. The sequence came from a middle-aged man with active or convalescent COVID-19.

CDR3 DNA sequence: TGTGCCAGCAGCCTAGCCGGACAGAACTACGAGCAGTACTTC. This encodes CASSLAGQNYEQYF. The chain is built from TRBV11-2 and TRBJ2-7, with D maybe TRBD1 (6 bases). This CDR3 is 14 amino acids long. Germline loops: CDR1 SGHAT, CDR2 FQNNGV. V shed 5 bases and J shed 3 bases, with 14 bases lying between them.